A selection of T cell receptor beta chains follows, all from one sample in a study of T cell responses to AZD1222 COVID-19 vaccine. The data were produced by immunoSEQ multiplex PCR, yet TCRdb's version contains in-frame clones alone and is incomplete. The repertoire holds around 130,000 clones, 75% to 90% seen once, with 1.4% to 1.5% in the top ten. The sequencing used peripheral blood, collected on day 0 of AZD1222 vaccination. These receptors were taken from an adult in good health. CDR3s include the opening cysteine and the closing phenylalanine or tryptophan. Each record gives: V gene, J gene, D gene, clone size, CDR3 DNA, CDR3 protein. A D gene is named only where the DNA matches it firmly. Not every row has a clone size; where given, it reads once, few, many or a size class.

v_call: TRBV5-8; j_call: TRBJ1-5; d_call: TRBD1; clone_size: .; cdr3_nt: TGTGCCAGCAGGGAGGGCGCAGGGGGCGGGCGGCAGCCCCAGCATTTT; cdr3_aa: CASREGAGGGRQPQHF
v_call: TRBV27; j_call: TRBJ2-2; d_call: TRBD1; clone_size: .; cdr3_nt: TGTGCCAGCAGTTTATCGAGGGGGCGGTACACCGGGGAGCTGTTTTTT; cdr3_aa: CASSLSRGRYTGELFF
v_call: TRBV19; j_call: TRBJ2-7; d_call: TRBD2; clone_size: .; cdr3_nt: TGTGCCAGTAGTATTAGCATTAAAGCGGGGAGCTCCTACGAGCAGTACTTC; cdr3_aa: CASSISIKAGSSYEQYF
v_call: TRBV6-5; j_call: TRBJ2-7; d_call: .; clone_size: .; cdr3_nt: TGTGCCAGCAGTTACTCGTGGACACCCAGCTCCTACGAGCAGTACTTC; cdr3_aa: CASSYSWTPSSYEQYF
v_call: TRBV14; j_call: TRBJ1-4; d_call: TRBD1; clone_size: once; cdr3_nt: TGTGCCAGCAGCCAAGATTCCAGGGTGCAGGGGGCAAAACTGTTTTTT; cdr3_aa: CASSQDSRVQGAKLFF
v_call: TRBV7-9; j_call: TRBJ1-1; d_call: .; clone_size: .; cdr3_nt: TGTGCCAGCAGCCCCCTTTGGACGGTAGCTGGCGCTTTCTTT; cdr3_aa: CASSPLWTVAGAFF
v_call: TRBV25-1; j_call: TRBJ1-1; d_call: .; clone_size: .; cdr3_nt: TGTGCCAGCAGTACAGGGAACACTGAAGCTTTCTTT; cdr3_aa: CASSTGNTEAFF
v_call: TRBV6-5; j_call: TRBJ1-2; d_call: .; clone_size: .; cdr3_nt: TGTGCCAGCATTACCCCAGGAACAGGCTACACCTTC; cdr3_aa: CASITPGTGYTF
v_call: TRBV28; j_call: TRBJ1-4; d_call: .; clone_size: .; cdr3_nt: TGTGCCAGCAGTTCCCAGCAGGGACTCGCTTATGAAAAACTGTTTTTT; cdr3_aa: CASSSQQGLAYEKLFF
v_call: TRBV7-8; j_call: TRBJ1-2; d_call: TRBD1; clone_size: .; cdr3_nt: TGTGCCAGCAGCTTAGTGACCGGGGACAGCCCTGGGTATGGCTACACCTTC; cdr3_aa: CASSLVTGDSPGYGYTF
v_call: TRBV4-3; j_call: TRBJ2-2; d_call: TRBD1; clone_size: .; cdr3_nt: TGCGCCAGCAGCCAAGATCAGGACAGGGTATTCACCGGGGAGCTGTTTTTT; cdr3_aa: CASSQDQDRVFTGELFF
v_call: TRBV3-1/TRBV3-2; j_call: TRBJ1-2; d_call: TRBD1; clone_size: .; cdr3_nt: TGTGCCAGCAGCCAAACCACAGGGGGAGGGAACTATGGCTACACCTTC; cdr3_aa: CASSQTTGGGNYGYTF
v_call: TRBV28; j_call: TRBJ2-2; d_call: .; clone_size: .; cdr3_nt: TGTGCCAGCACCCGAGGGGAACAGGGTACCGGGGAGCTGTTTTTT; cdr3_aa: CASTRGEQGTGELFF
v_call: TRBV5-6; j_call: TRBJ2-5; d_call: .; clone_size: .; cdr3_nt: TGTGCCAGCAGCTTGGTCGGGACCCAGTACTTC; cdr3_aa: CASSLVGTQYF
v_call: TRBV5-6; j_call: TRBJ2-3; d_call: TRBD1; clone_size: .; cdr3_nt: TGTGCCAGCAGCTTGGCGGCAGGGGGAACAGATACGCAGTATTTT; cdr3_aa: CASSLAAGGTDTQYF
v_call: TRBV7-2; j_call: TRBJ2-7; d_call: TRBD1; clone_size: .; cdr3_nt: TGTGCCAGCAGCTCCCGGGACAGGGCTTACGAGCAGTACTTC; cdr3_aa: CASSSRDRAYEQYF
v_call: TRBV2; j_call: TRBJ1-6; d_call: .; clone_size: .; cdr3_nt: TGTGCCAGCAGGCCGGACGGTAATTCACCCCTCCACTTT; cdr3_aa: CASRPDGNSPLHF
v_call: TRBV15; j_call: TRBJ2-2; d_call: .; clone_size: .; cdr3_nt: TGTGCCACCAGCAGAGAAGCATGGGGGGAGCTGTTTTTT; cdr3_aa: CATSREAWGELFF
v_call: TRBV11-2; j_call: TRBJ1-1; d_call: .; clone_size: .; cdr3_nt: TGTGCCAGCAGCTTAGGTTCATGGGGATCCCTAGGCACTGAAGCTTTCTTT; cdr3_aa: CASSLGSWGSLGTEAFF
v_call: TRBV9; j_call: TRBJ1-1; d_call: .; clone_size: .; cdr3_nt: TGTGCCAGCAGCGTAGTCGGGGGTGGCACTGAAGCTTTCTTT; cdr3_aa: CASSVVGGGTEAFF
v_call: TRBV11-1; j_call: TRBJ2-2; d_call: .; clone_size: .; cdr3_nt: TGTGCCAGCAGTCATGTTAGCGGGGAGCTGTTTTTT; cdr3_aa: CASSHVSGELFF
v_call: TRBV23-1; j_call: TRBJ2-6; d_call: .; clone_size: .; cdr3_nt: TGCGCCAGCAGTCAATGGTCTGTGGGGCAAGGGGCCAACGTCCTGACTTTC; cdr3_aa: CASSQWSVGQGANVLTF
v_call: TRBV6-5; j_call: TRBJ2-7; d_call: .; clone_size: .; cdr3_nt: TGTGCCATCCAGGGGTACGAGCAGTACTTC; cdr3_aa: CAIQGYEQYF
v_call: TRBV2; j_call: TRBJ2-7; d_call: .; clone_size: .; cdr3_nt: TGTGCCAGCAGTGAGGACATACCCTCCTACGAGCAGTACTTC; cdr3_aa: CASSEDIPSYEQYF
v_call: TRBV7-2; j_call: TRBJ1-5; d_call: .; clone_size: .; cdr3_nt: TGTGCCAGCAGCTTTGGGTTTTGGAGCAATCAGCCCCAGCATTTT; cdr3_aa: CASSFGFWSNQPQHF
v_call: TRBV3-1/TRBV3-2; j_call: TRBJ2-4; d_call: TRBD2; clone_size: .; cdr3_nt: TGTGCCAGCGGACCGACTAGCGGGGGGGCGGCCAAAAACATTCAGTACTTC; cdr3_aa: CASGPTSGGAAKNIQYF
v_call: TRBV7-2; j_call: TRBJ2-7; d_call: TRBD1; clone_size: .; cdr3_nt: TGTGCCAGCAGCCCACCGCCGGGGGACAGGGGTTCCTACGAGCAGTACTTC; cdr3_aa: CASSPPPGDRGSYEQYF
v_call: TRBV7-2; j_call: TRBJ1-5; d_call: .; clone_size: .; cdr3_nt: TGTGCCAGCAGCTTACAGCACAATCAGCCCCAGCATTTT; cdr3_aa: CASSLQHNQPQHF